This T cell receptor (beta chain) comes out of a study of Graves' ophthalmopathy and Graves' hyperthyroidism. Study-level points and caveats: Predictions made by the model for ophthalmopathy progression reached approximately 71% sensitivity and approximately 72% specificity.

The germline V gene encodes CDR1 SNHLY and CDR2 FYNNEI. This CDR3 has 14 residues. Trimming at V came to 6 bases and at J to 1 base, leaving 4 bases not matched to a gene. PBMCs were isolated from a roughly 10 ml sample of fresh peripheral blood. Amplification from RNA transcripts yielded the TCR beta CDR3 regions. Investigators did first-round RT-PCR with HTBI primers, then second-round multiplex PCR. TCRdb independently ran MiXCR on the multiplex PCR reads; one entry per CDR3 protein. The data show around 40,000 distinct CDR3 sequences, approximately 52% seen once. Details on this clonotype: What it recognizes is unknown.

The sample was peripheral blood. The chain links TRBV2 to TRBJ1-1, with 8 positions matching TRBD1. The sequence was obtained from an adult man with Graves' ophthalmopathy. The CDR3 loop reads CASRTGAWNTEAFF. CDR3 bases: TGTGCCAGCAGGACAGGGGCGTGGAACACTGAAGCTTTCTTT. The entire variable domain, with the rest obtained from reference TRBV2 and TRBJ1-1, is as follows: EPEVTQTPSHQVTQMGQEVILRCVPISNHLYFYWYRQILGQKVEFLVSFYNNEISEKSEIFDDQFSVERPDGSNFTLKIRSTKLEDSAMYFCASRTGAWNTEAFFGQGTRLTVV.